Each of the 29 T cell receptor beta chains below was sequenced from the same sample in a study of neurological immune-mediated disorders. TCRdb re-called the 5' RACE reads through MiXCR, storing one row per CDR3 protein. The sample has 75,000 to 95,000 distinct CDR3 sequences; roughly 15% are singletons. The specimen sequenced was PBMCs. The receptors originated from a woman in her forties in good health.

This clonotype showed up many times. The CDR3 DNA reads TGCGCCAGCAGCCACGGACAGAGCACAGATACGCAGTATTTT. Amino acid sequence: CASSHGQSTDTQYF. The chain employs TRBV5-1 and TRBJ2-3, with D tentatively TRBD1 (6 bases). CDR1 is SGHRS and CDR2 is YFSETQ in the germline V gene. Trimming cost V 4 bases and J 0 bases, with 9 bases left between them. CDR3 size: 14 residues.

This clonotype was seen at least ten times. This chain joins TRBV5-1 and TRBJ2-5, with a tentative D call TRBD2 (5 bases). Germline assignment: CDR1 SGHRS and CDR2 YFSETQ. This CDR3 has 14 amino acids. The V end was cut by 0 bases, the J end by 5 bases, with 11 bases between. CDR3 loop: CASSLEPSGETQYF. In DNA, the CDR3 is TGCGCCAGCAGCTTGGAGCCTTCGGGGGAGACCCAGTACTTC.

At least ten counts were recorded for this clonotype. This chain uses TRBV5-1 with TRBJ2-5; 7 bases agree with TRBD2. The CDR3 loop spans 12 amino acids. V gave up 2 bases and J gave up 5 bases; unmatched junction bases: 0. The germline V gene has CDR1 SGHRS and CDR2 YFSETQ. The CDR3 nucleotides are TGCGCCAGCAGCTTCGGGGGGGAGACCCAGTACTTC. Translating it yields CASSFGGETQYF. Filled out from reference TRBV5-1 and TRBJ2-5, the complete variable domain reads KAGVTQTPRYLIKTRGQQVTLSCSPISGHRSVSWYQQTPGQGLQFLFEYFSETQRNKGNFPGRFSGRQFSNSRSEMNVSTLELGDSALYLCASSFGGETQYFGPGTRLLVL.

In its sample, this clonotype was seen a few times. The gene calls are TRBV3-1 and TRBJ2-2; 8 nucleotides match TRBD1. J was trimmed by 5 bases and V by 4 bases; bases with no gene match: 9. The CDR3 covers 16 residues. The germline gives CDR1 LGHDT, CDR2 YNNKEL (reference sequence). The CDR3 region is CASSLSGGAGTGELFF. The CDR3 DNA sequence: TGTGCCAGCAGCCTATCAGGGGGCGCTGGAACCGGGGAGCTGTTTTTT. The variable domain in full, with the rest retrieved from reference TRBV3-1 and TRBJ2-2, is DTAVSQTPKYLVTQMGNDKSIKCEQNLGHDTMYWYKQDSKKFLKIMFSYNNKELIINETVPNRFSPKSPDKAHLNLHINSLELGDSAVYFCASSLSGGAGTGELFFGEGSRLTVL.

This clonotype appeared many times. The chain employs TRBV19 and TRBJ1-5; 10 bases line up with TRBD1. The CDR3 extends over 16 amino acids. In germline, CDR1 is LNHDA, CDR2 SQIVND (reference sequence). CDR3 sequence reads: CGTRDRGNAGSQPQHF. The DNA for the CDR3 is TGTGGGACCCGGGACAGGGGAAATGCCGGGAGTCAGCCCCAGCATTTT.

The chain has TRBV20-1 and TRBJ2-7; either TRBD1 or TRBD2 may fit D (7 bases each). Looked up from germline, CDR1 is DFQATT and CDR2 is SNEGSKA (reference sequence). CDR3 length: 15 amino acids. Trimming removed 6 bases from V and 3 bases from J, with 21 bases in between. CDR3 region: CSAPIPQGGIYEQYF. CDR3 in DNA: TGCAGTGCCCCCATTCCGCAGGGGGGGATCTACGAGCAGTACTTC.

Many counts were recorded for this clonotype. CDR3 sequence (DNA): TGTGCCAGCAGTTACGCGACGGGGATTGAGGATGAGCAGTTCTTC. This translates into CASSYATGIEDEQFF. V usage is TRBV6-5 and J usage is TRBJ2-1; D is perhaps TRBD2 (5 bases). V was trimmed by 2 bases and J by 8 bases, leaving 16 bases between them. The germline gives CDR1 MNHEY, CDR2 SVGAGI. This CDR3 has 15 amino acids.

Ten or more counts support this clonotype. The CDR3 region is CASSVGVQETQYF. The CDR3, as DNA: TGTGCCAGCAGCGTGGGGGTCCAAGAGACCCAGTACTTC. The V call is TRBV9, the J call TRBJ2-5; TRBD1 or TRBD2 may be the D gene (5 bases each). The germline gives CDR1 SGDLS, CDR2 YYNGEE. This CDR3 contains 13 residues. V was trimmed by 2 bases and J by 1 base, leaving 6 bases between them.

This clonotype was seen only a few times. This rearrangement joins TRBV10-1 to TRBJ2-3; D not certain. This CDR3 spans 15 amino acids. Trimming took off 4 bases at V and 2 bases at J, with 13 bases between the two ends. Germline V gives CDR1 WNHNN, CDR2 SYGVQD (reference sequence). CDR3 bases: TGCGCCAGCAGTGCGGTCCTCCATATCACAGATACGCAGTATTTT. It yields the protein CASSAVLHITDTQYF.

This clonotype was counted ten times or more. The CDR3 sequence: CAISTGSGVGAGELFF. Written as DNA, the CDR3 is TGTGCCATCAGCACAGGTTCAGGGGTTGGGGCCGGGGAGCTGTTTTTT. The rearrangement uses TRBV10-3 and TRBJ2-2, with D tentatively TRBD1 (6 bases). Per the germline V gene, CDR1 is ENHRY and CDR2 is SYGVKD. The V end lost 6 bases, the J end lost 6 bases, and 20 bases lay between the germline ends. The CDR3 totals 16 residues.

This clonotype was seen ten or more times. The V call is TRBV4-1, the J call TRBJ2-4; 9 bases are a match to TRBD2. The CDR3 consists of 17 residues. Germline V gives CDR1 MGHRA, CDR2 YSYEKL. The trim removed 1 base at V and 0 bases at J, leaving 4 bases unmatched. The CDR3 bases are TGCGCCAGCAGCCAAGTTGCGGGGGGGCTAGCCAAAAACATTCAGTACTTC. As protein: CASSQVAGGLAKNIQYF.

This clonotype has more than one count but fewer than ten. This chain connects TRBV4-1 to TRBJ1-1; D possibly corresponds to TRBD1 (5 bases). CDR1 is MGHRA, CDR2 YSYEKL, per germline. Deletions cut 4 bases from V and 1 base from J, with 10 bases between. There are 14 residues in the CDR3. CDR3 bases: TGCGCCAGCAGCCGGGAGCAGGGGAACACTGAAGCTTTCTTT. Translated: CASSREQGNTEAFF.

This clonotype was observed many times. The V gene is TRBV20-1, the J gene TRBJ1-1; D possibly corresponds to TRBD1 (6 bases). The CDR3 totals 12 residues. Germline V gene sequence: CDR1 DFQATT, CDR2 SNEGSKA (reference sequence). V gave up 6 bases and J gave up 1 base, with 9 bases separating them. Here the CDR3 DNA reads TGCAGTGCCAAGGACAGGAACACTGAAGCTTTCTTT. As protein: CSAKDRNTEAFF.

This clonotype was recorded at least ten times. The V gene is TRBV7-9, the J gene TRBJ2-7, with D perhaps matching TRBD1 (5 bases). The CDR3 has 13 residues. Germline assignment: CDR1 SEHNR and CDR2 FQNEAQ (reference sequence). V gave up 4 bases and J gave up 4 bases, with 11 bases separating them. CDR3 in amino acids: CASSSTTVYEQYF. The CDR3 DNA sequence: TGTGCCAGCAGCTCCACGACAGTTTACGAGCAGTACTTC.

This clonotype was observed at least ten times. J is TRBJ1-2 and V is TRBV9; D gene unclear. The length of the CDR3 is 13 residues. In germline, CDR1 is SGDLS, CDR2 YYNGEE. V was trimmed by 4 bases and J by 3 bases, leaving 10 bases between them. CDR3: CASSLDGHYGYTF. For the CDR3, the DNA is TGTGCCAGCAGCCTGGATGGCCACTATGGCTACACCTTC.

This clonotype was counted ten times or more. The genes are TRBV12-3 or TRBV12-4 and TRBJ2-3, with TRBD2 matching 9 bases. The V gene end was trimmed by 5 bases and the J gene end by 4 bases; junction bases not matched to a gene: 13. The CDR3 loop spans 17 amino acids. The CDR3 coding sequence is TGTGCCAGCAGTCCTTACAACGGCGGGGGGGCAGCAGATACGCAGTATTTT. This sequence encodes CASSPYNGGGAADTQYF.

This clonotype has a count of ten or more. The rearrangement links TRBV4-3 to TRBJ2-2; TRBD1 aligns across 7 bases. This CDR3 has 16 residues. The V and J ends lost 4 bases and 7 bases, in that order; junction bases with no gene match: 12. Per the germline V gene, CDR1 is LGHNA and CDR2 is YSLEER. The CDR3 sequence: CASSPLQQGNDGELFF. In nucleotides, the CDR3 is TGCGCCAGCAGCCCTCTTCAACAGGGGAATGACGGGGAGCTGTTTTTT.

This clonotype was counted a single time. The DNA for the CDR3 is TGTGCCAGCAGCCAGGAGAGCGGAAACACCATATATTTT. Its protein is CASSQESGNTIYF. The rearrangement links TRBV4-2 to TRBJ1-3; the D is unclear. This CDR3 comprises 13 residues. CDR1 is LGHNA, CDR2 YNFKEQ, per germline. V lost 3 bases and J 4 bases, leaving 7 bases between the germline ends.

The V and J genes are TRBV20-1 and TRBJ2-5; tentatively, D is TRBD1 or TRBD2 (6 bases each). Trimming shortened V by 0 bases and J by 4 bases, and 9 bases separated the two germline ends. Germline lookup yields CDR1 DFQATT and CDR2 SNEGSKA (reference sequence). The CDR3 runs 13 residues. Here the CDR3 reads CSARDRGGETQYF. The CDR3 DNA reads TGCAGTGCTAGAGACAGGGGAGGAGAGACCCAGTACTTC.

The chain carries TRBV13 and TRBJ2-1; D remains ambiguous. Germline assignment: CDR1 PRHDT and CDR2 FYEKMQ (reference sequence). The CDR3 totals 15 residues. The V and J ends lost 6 bases and 1 base respectively, with 13 bases between them. The DNA for the CDR3 is TGTGCCAGCAGACCAATTGTGGCTTCCTACAATGAGCAGTTCTTC. It specifies CASRPIVASYNEQFF.

J is TRBJ1-1 and V is TRBV12-3 or TRBV12-4; D unclear. Trimming removed 5 bases at V and 1 base at J, with 11 bases between. The length of the CDR3 is 14 residues. The CDR3 DNA reads as TGTGCCAGCAGTCTCCGTGGACCGAACACTGAAGCTTTCTTT. Translating it yields CASSLRGPNTEAFF.

The J gene is TRBJ2-1, the V gene TRBV9; the match to TRBD1 covers 10 bases. The germline gives CDR1 SGDLS, CDR2 YYNGEE. This CDR3 has 15 amino acids. The ends lost 3 bases at V and 3 bases at J; junction bases unmatched: 3. The CDR3 spells CASSGGQGVYNEQFF. The CDR3 nucleotides read TGTGCCAGCAGCGGCGGACAGGGGGTCTACAATGAGCAGTTCTTC.

V and J are TRBV20-1 and TRBJ1-5, with D tentatively TRBD1 (5 bases). Germline V lookup: CDR1 DFQATT, CDR2 SNEGSKA (reference sequence). The CDR3 is 14 amino acids. V was shortened by 5 bases and J by 4 bases, with 15 bases between the two germline ends. CDR3 in DNA: TGCAGTGCTTCCCTCATGTCAGGGAATCAGCCCCAGCATTTT. Translated, it gives CSASLMSGNQPQHF.

This clonotype was seen only a few times. J is TRBJ2-1 and V is TRBV4-1; the D gene is possibly TRBD2 (6 bases). This CDR3 region has 18 residues. V lost 3 bases and J 7 bases, leaving 25 bases between the germline ends. Germline V lookup: CDR1 MGHRA, CDR2 YSYEKL. CDR3 nucleotide sequence: TGCGCCAGCAGCCAGGACCTTCCGACGGTGGCGGGGCTGAATGAGCAGTTCTTC. Protein product: CASSQDLPTVAGLNEQFF.

On this clonotype: Possible read error: a much larger clone is one base away. The chain combines TRBV28 with TRBJ2-1; TRBD1 matches 10 bases. V shed 7 bases, J shed 8 bases, and the junction held 5 bases outside the gene matches. CDR3 length: 13 residues. Germline CDR1 and CDR2: MDHEN and SYDVKM. CDR3: CASKLTGGDEQFF. CDR3 DNA: TGTGCCAGCAAACTGACAGGGGGCGATGAGCAGTTCTTC.

This clonotype has at least ten counts. The chain recombines TRBV14 with TRBJ2-3; D possibly matches TRBD1 or TRBD2 (5 bases each). CDR1 and CDR2 (germline): SGHDN, FVKESK. V lost 2 bases and J lost 4, with 28 bases in between. The CDR3 has 20 amino acids. CDR3 nucleotide sequence: TGTGCCAGCAGCCAATCAAGGTGGGGACGGAGACTCCTTGGGGCAGATACGCAGTATTTT. Protein product: CASSQSRWGRRLLGADTQYF.

This clonotype was counted at least ten times. V is TRBV7-8 and J is TRBJ2-6; 7 bases are a match to TRBD1. Trimming took 5 bases from V and 0 from J; bases not matched to a gene: 13. This CDR3 region has 19 residues. CDR1 is SGHVS, CDR2 FQNEAQ, per germline. In DNA, the CDR3 is TGTGCCAGCAGCCATCCCACCGCTGACAGGGTCTCTGGGGCCAACGTCCTGACTTTC. It is translated as CASSHPTADRVSGANVLTF.

This clonotype was seen at least ten times. The rearrangement uses TRBV20-1 and TRBJ2-7; 7 positions agree with TRBD1. This CDR3 comprises 14 residues. The ends lost 5 bases at V and 0 bases at J; junction bases unmatched: 7. CDR1 and CDR2 from the germline V gene are DFQATT and SNEGSKA (reference sequence). The CDR3 loop is CSAFDRAHSYEQYV. CDR3 bases: TGCAGTGCTTTCGACAGGGCCCACTCCTACGAGCAGTACGTC.

Ten or more counts support this clonotype. V and J are TRBV7-2 and TRBJ2-7; D is uncertain. The V gene's germline CDR1 is SGHTA and CDR2 FQGNSA. The CDR3 is 13 residues long. V was shortened by 0 bases and J by 4 bases, with 7 bases between the two germline ends. The CDR3 spells CASSLARSYEQYV. The CDR3 region has the DNA TGTGCCAGCAGCTTAGCGAGGTCTTACGAGCAGTACGTC.